Listed below are T cell receptor beta chains from one sample, sequenced in a study of blood T cell repertoires in COVID-19. Profiled with immunoSEQ multiplex PCR; TCRdb holds only in-frame clones, not every one. The sample consists of under 350,000 clones, about 88% of them appearing once. Material for sequencing was peripheral blood. These receptors came from a man between 65 and 85 years old with acute or convalescent COVID-19. Each CDR3 is given with its conserved first and last residue. Each record gives: D gene, J gene, V gene, CDR3 protein. D genes are given only for firm matches.

-,TRBJ1-3,TRBV11-2,CASSSRTGNTIYF
-,TRBJ2-1,TRBV7-8,CASSRPSTRDNEQFF
TRBD1,TRBJ1-4,TRBV2,CASSVWGQGLVEKLFF
TRBD1,TRBJ1-2,TRBV10-3,CAISRTGRIDYGYTF
-,TRBJ2-7,TRBV6-5,CASKSVGNEQYF
-,TRBJ2-7,TRBV28,CASSLEGAHEQYF
-,TRBJ2-5,TRBV6-2/TRBV6-3,CASSQDSEETQYF
TRBD1,TRBJ1-1,TRBV28,CASTGELNTEAFF
-,TRBJ2-7,TRBV28,CASTRGGQSYEQYF
-,TRBJ1-3,TRBV4-1,CASSLSSTGYSGNTIYF
-,TRBJ1-3,TRBV19,CASSPLSGKTNTIYF
TRBD2,TRBJ2-7,TRBV20-1,CSASPSGGEFSYEQYF
-,TRBJ1-3,TRBV19,CASEVWSGNTIYF
-,TRBJ2-3,TRBV19,CASSMIGTQYF
TRBD1,TRBJ1-2,TRBV7-9,CASSPSDRAGYGYTF
-,TRBJ1-5,TRBV28,CASSSFNQPQHF
-,TRBJ2-7,TRBV5-1,CASSPLGLTTLYEQYF
-,TRBJ1-1,TRBV5-4,CASSLVGQGGTEAFF